This T cell receptor (beta chain) was found in a study of cytomegalovirus exposure and HLA in healthy donors. In the PCR, 60 Vbeta and 13 Jbeta primers were used. Profiling relied on immunoSEQ multiplex PCR, and the TCRdb table lists in-frame clones only, not all of them. Of about 140,000 clones listed, roughly 80% are singletons. V was trimmed by 3 bases and J by 2 bases, leaving 9 bases between them. Germline loops: CDR1 MNHEY, CDR2 SMNVEV (reference sequence). This CDR3 spans 14 amino acids. This chain links TRBV27 with TRBJ2-3; D is uncertain. This clonotype originated in a female donor in good health and CMV-seronegative. The source material was PBMCs. The CDR3 bases are TGTGCCAGCAGTTTTTATACAGCCACAGATACGCAGTATTTT. Translated, it gives CASSFYTATDTQYF.